Shown below are 5 T cell receptor beta chains from a single sample sequenced in a study of beta chain features in type 1 diabetes. Study results and limitations: People with Type 1 diabetes carried modestly yet significantly shorter TCRB CDR3s in all four CD4+ subsets.

The study reverse transcribed the entire isolated RNA, so it sequenced expressed TCRB transcripts. The method was immunoSEQ multiplex PCR; TCRdb's version includes in-frame clones alone and lacks a portion of them. The sample contains some 110,000 clones, roughly 17% of which appear only once. These receptors are not linked to any known antigen. The sample taken for sequencing was central memory CD4+ T cells from blood. These receptors originate from a man aged 25-45 years with type 1 diabetes.

This clone was found a few times. V usage is TRBV19 and J usage is TRBJ1-2, with a tentative D call TRBD1 (5 bases). The germline V gene encodes CDR1 LNHDA and CDR2 SQIVND (reference sequence). The CDR3 has 15 residues. Trimming pared 3 bases from V and 1 base from J, leaving 12 bases between. This CDR3 is CASSMPGTVNYGYTF. CDR3 bases: TGTGCCAGTAGTATGCCCGGGACGGTTAACTATGGCTACACCTTC.

The V gene is TRBV5-1, the J gene TRBJ2-5; D ambiguous. Germline V gives CDR1 SGHRS, CDR2 YFSETQ. The CDR3 spans 15 residues. V was trimmed by 0 bases and J by 0 bases, leaving 9 bases between them. CDR3 coding DNA: TGCGCCAGCAGCTTGGGCGGACGGTACCAAGAGACCCAGTACTTC. Translated: CASSLGGRYQETQYF.

V is TRBV28 and J is TRBJ1-2; 8 bases are a match to TRBD1. CDR3 length equals 14 residues. In germline, CDR1 is MDHEN, CDR2 SYDVKM. V lost 7 bases, J lost 4 bases, and 8 bases stayed unmatched. CDR3 in amino acids: CASNKQGATYGYTF. CDR3 coding DNA: TGTGCCAGCAATAAGCAGGGGGCCACCTATGGCTACACCTTC.

The chain joins TRBV7-2 to TRBJ1-5, with D unresolved. The germline CDR1 and CDR2 sequences are SGHTA and FQGNSA. CDR3 length: 16 amino acids. V lost 4 bases and J lost 0, with 13 bases in between. The CDR3 sequence: CASSSRHDTSNQPQHF. Here the CDR3 DNA reads TGTGCCAGCAGCTCCCGACACGATACTAGCAATCAGCCCCAGCATTTT.

This clone was seen a few times. The genes are TRBV11-2 and TRBJ2-7; D is unclear. This CDR3 is 13 amino acids long. Germline lookup yields CDR1 SGHAT and CDR2 FQNNGV. V was shortened by 1 base and J by 2 bases, with 6 bases between the two germline ends. CDR3 protein: CASSLANPYEQYF. CDR3 nucleotides: TGTGCCAGCAGCTTAGCCAACCCCTACGAGCAGTACTTC.